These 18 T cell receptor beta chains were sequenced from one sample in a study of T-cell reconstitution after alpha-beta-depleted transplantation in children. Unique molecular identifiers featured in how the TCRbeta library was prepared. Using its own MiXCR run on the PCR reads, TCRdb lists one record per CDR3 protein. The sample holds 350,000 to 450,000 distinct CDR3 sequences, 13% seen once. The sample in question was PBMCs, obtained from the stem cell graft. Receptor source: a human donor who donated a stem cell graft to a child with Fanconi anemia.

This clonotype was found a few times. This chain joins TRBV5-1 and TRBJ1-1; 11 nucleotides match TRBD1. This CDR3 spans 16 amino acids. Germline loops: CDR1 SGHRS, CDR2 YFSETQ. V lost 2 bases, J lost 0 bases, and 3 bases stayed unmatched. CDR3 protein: CASSFGTGGMNTEAFF. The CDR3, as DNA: TGCGCCAGCAGCTTCGGGACAGGGGGTATGAACACTGAAGCTTTCTTT.

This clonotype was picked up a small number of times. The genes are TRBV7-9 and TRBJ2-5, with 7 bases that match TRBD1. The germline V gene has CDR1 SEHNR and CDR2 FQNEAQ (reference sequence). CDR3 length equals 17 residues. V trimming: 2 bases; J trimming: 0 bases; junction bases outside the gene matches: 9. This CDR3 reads CASSLKRGRLNQETQYF. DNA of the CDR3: TGTGCCAGCAGCTTAAAGAGGGGGCGCCTCAACCAAGAGACCCAGTACTTC.

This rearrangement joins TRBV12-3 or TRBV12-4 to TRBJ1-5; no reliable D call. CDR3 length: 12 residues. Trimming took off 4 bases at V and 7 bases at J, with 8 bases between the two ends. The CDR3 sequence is CASSYLQQPQHF. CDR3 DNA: TGTGCCAGCAGTTACTTACAACAGCCCCAGCATTTT.

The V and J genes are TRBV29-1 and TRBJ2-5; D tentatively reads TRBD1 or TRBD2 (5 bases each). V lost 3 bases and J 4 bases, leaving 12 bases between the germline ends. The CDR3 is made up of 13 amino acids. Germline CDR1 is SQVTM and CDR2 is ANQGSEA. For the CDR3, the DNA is TGCAGCGTTGAGGGCAGGGACCTAGAGACCCAGTACTTC. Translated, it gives CSVEGRDLETQYF.

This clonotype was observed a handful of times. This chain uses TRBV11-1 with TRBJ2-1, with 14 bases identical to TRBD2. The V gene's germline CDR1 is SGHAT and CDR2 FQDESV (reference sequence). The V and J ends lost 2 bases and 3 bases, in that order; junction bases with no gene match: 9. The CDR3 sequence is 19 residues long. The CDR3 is CASSLSLGLAGEHYNEQFF. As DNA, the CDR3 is TGTGCCAGCAGCTTATCATTGGGACTAGCGGGGGAACACTACAATGAGCAGTTCTTC.

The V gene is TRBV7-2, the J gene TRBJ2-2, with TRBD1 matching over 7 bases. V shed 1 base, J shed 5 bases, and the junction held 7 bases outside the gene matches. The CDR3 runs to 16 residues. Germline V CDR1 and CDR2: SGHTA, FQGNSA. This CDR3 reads CASSLVTGSDTGELFF. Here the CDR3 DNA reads TGTGCCAGCAGCTTAGTGACAGGGAGCGATACCGGGGAGCTGTTTTTT.

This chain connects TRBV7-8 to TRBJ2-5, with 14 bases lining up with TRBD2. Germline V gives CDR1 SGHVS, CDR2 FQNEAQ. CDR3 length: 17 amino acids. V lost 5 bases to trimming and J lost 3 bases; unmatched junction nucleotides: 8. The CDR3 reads CASSTRLAGGDKETQYF. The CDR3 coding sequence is TGTGCCAGCAGCACCCGACTAGCGGGGGGGGATAAAGAGACCCAGTACTTC. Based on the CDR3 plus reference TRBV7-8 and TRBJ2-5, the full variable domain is GAGVSQSPRYKVAKRGQDVALRCDPISGHVSLFWYQQALGQGPEFLTYFQNEAQLDKSGLPSDRFFAERPEGSVSTLKIQRTQQEDSAVYLCASSTRLAGGDKETQYFGPGTRLLVL.

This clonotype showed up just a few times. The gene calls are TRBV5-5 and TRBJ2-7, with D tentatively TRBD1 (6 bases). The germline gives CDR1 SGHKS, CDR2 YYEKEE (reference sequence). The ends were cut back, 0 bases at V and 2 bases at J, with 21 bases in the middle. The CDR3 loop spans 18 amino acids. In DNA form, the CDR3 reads TGTGCCAGCAGCTTGGAATCACCTTTAGGGGGTCCCGCCTACGAGCAGTACTTC. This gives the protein CASSLESPLGGPAYEQYF.

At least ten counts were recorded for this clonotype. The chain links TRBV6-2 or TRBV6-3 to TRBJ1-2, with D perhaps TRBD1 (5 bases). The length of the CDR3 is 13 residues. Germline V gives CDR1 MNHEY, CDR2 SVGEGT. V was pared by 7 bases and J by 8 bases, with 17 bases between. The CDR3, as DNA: TGTGCCAGCACCACGAGGGACCGAGTGGGCTACACCTTC. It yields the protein CASTTRDRVGYTF.

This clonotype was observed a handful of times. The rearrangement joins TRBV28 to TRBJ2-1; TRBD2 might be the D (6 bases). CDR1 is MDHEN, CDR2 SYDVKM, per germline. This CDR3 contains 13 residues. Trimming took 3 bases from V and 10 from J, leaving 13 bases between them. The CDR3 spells CASSFSRGGEQFF. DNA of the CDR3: TGTGCCAGCAGTTTTTCCCGGGGAGGAGAGCAGTTCTTC.

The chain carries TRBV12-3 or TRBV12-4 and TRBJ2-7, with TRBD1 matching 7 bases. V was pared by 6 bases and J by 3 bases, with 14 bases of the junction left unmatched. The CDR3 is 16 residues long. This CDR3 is CASSHLPGTENYEQYF. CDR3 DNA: TGTGCCAGCAGCCACCTCCCGGGGACAGAGAACTACGAGCAGTACTTC.

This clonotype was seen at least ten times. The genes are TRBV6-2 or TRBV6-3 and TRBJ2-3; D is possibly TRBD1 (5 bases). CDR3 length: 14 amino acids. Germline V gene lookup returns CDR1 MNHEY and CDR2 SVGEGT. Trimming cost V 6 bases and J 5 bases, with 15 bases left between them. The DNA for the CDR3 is TGTGCCAGCAGCAAGGGGCCTCCCGGAGATACGCAGTATTTT. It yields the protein CASSKGPPGDTQYF.

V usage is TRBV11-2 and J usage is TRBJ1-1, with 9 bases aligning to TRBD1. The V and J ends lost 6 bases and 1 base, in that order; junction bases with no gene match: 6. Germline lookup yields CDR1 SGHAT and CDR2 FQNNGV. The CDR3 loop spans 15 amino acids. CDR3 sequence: CASSRTGEENTEAFF. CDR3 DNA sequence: TGTGCCAGCAGTCGGACAGGGGAAGAGAACACTGAAGCTTTCTTT. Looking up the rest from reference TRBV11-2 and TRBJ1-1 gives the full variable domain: EAGVAQSPRYKIIEKRQSVAFWCNPISGHATLYWYQQILGQGPKLLIQFQNNGVVDDSQLPKDRFSAERLKGVDSTLKIQPAKLEDSAVYLCASSRTGEENTEAFFGQGTRLTVV.

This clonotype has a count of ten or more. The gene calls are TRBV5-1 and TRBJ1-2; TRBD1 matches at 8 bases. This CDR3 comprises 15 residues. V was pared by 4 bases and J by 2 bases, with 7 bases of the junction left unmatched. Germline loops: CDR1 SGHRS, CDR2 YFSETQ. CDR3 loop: CASSVLTGVNYGYTF. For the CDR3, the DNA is TGCGCCAGCAGCGTCCTGACAGGGGTGAACTATGGCTACACCTTC.

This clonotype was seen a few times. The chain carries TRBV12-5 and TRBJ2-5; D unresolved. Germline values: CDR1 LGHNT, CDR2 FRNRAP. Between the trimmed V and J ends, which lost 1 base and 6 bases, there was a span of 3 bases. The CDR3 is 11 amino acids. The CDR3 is CASGLGQTQYF. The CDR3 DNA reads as TGTGCTAGTGGTTTGGGCCAGACCCAGTACTTC.

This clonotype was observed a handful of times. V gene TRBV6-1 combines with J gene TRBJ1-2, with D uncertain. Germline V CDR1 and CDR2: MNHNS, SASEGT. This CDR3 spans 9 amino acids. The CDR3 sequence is CAVDYGYTF. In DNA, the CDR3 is TGTGCGGTAGACTATGGCTACACCTTC.

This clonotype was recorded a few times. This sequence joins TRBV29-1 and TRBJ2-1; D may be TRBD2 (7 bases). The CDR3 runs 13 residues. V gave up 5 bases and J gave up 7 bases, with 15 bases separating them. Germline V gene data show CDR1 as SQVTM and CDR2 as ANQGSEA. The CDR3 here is CSVQEGGGNEQFF. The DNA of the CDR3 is TGCAGCGTTCAGGAAGGGGGAGGGAATGAGCAGTTCTTC.

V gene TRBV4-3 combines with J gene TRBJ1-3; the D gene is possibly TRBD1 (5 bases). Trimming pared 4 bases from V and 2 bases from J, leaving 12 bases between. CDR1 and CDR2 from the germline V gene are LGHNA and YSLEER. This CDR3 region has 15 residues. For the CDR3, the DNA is TGCGCCAGCAGCCCCCGGGACGGCCCTGGAAACACCATATATTTT. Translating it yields CASSPRDGPGNTIYF.